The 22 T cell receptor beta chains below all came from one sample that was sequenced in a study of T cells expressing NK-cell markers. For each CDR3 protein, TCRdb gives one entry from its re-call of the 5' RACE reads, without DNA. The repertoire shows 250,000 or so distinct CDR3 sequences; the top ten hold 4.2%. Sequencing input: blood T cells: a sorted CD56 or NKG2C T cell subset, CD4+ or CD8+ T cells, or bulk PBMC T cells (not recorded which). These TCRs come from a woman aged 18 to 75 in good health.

The CDR3 sequence is CSASDSGAYNEQFF. The rearrangement links TRBV20-1 to TRBJ2-1; the TRBD1 assignment by TCRdb is unverifiable without DNA. Germline V gene lookup returns CDR1 DFQATT and CDR2 SNEGSKA (reference sequence). This CDR3 comprises 14 residues.

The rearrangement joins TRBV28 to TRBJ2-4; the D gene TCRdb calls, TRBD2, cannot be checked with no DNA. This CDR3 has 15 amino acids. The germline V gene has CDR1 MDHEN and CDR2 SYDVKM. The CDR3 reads CASSPTGLAGGPQYF.

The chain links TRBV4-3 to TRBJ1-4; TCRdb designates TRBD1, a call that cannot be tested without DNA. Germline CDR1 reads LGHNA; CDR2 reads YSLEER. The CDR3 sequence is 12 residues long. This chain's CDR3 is CASRDRGEKLFF.

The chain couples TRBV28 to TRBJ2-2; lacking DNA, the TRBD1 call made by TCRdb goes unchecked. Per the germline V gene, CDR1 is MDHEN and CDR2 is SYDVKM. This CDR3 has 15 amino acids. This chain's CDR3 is CASSLGGAGTGELFF. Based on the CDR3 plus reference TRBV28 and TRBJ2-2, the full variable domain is DVKVTQSSRYLVKRTGEKVFLECVQDMDHENMFWYRQDPGLGLRLIYFSYDVKMKEKGDIPEGYSVSREKKERFSLILESASTNQTSMYLCASSLGGAGTGELFFGEGSRLTVL.

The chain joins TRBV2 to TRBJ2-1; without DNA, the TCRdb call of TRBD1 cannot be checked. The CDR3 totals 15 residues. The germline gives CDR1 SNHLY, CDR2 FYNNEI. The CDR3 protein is CASINAGTENNEQFF. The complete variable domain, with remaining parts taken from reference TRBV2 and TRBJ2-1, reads EPEVTQTPSHQVTQMGQEVILRCVPISNHLYFYWYRQILGQKVEFLVSFYNNEISEKSEIFDDQFSVERPDGSNFTLKIRSTKLEDSAMYFCASINAGTENNEQFFGPGTRLTVL.

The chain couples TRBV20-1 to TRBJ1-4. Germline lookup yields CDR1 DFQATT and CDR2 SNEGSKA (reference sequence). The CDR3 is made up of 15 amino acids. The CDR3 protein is CSASHATNANEKLFF.

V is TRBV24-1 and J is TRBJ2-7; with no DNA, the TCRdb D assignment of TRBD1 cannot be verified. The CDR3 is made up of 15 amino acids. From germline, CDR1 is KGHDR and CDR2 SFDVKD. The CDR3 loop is CATSDAGTSSYEQYF.

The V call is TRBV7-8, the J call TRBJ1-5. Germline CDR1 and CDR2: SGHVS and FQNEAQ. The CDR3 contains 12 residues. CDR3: CASSSGNQPQHF.

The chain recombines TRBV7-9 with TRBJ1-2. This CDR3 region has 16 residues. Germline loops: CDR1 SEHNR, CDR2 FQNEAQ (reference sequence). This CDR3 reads CASSRPSRSPNYGYTF.

The CDR3: CASRRAGGADTQYF. The V gene is TRBV12-3 or TRBV12-4, the J gene TRBJ2-3; TCRdb proposes TRBD2, but this gene call is untestable without DNA. The CDR3 length is 14 residues.

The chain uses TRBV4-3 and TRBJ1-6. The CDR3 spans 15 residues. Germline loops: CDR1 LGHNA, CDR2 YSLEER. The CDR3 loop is CASSQDRRYNSPLHF.

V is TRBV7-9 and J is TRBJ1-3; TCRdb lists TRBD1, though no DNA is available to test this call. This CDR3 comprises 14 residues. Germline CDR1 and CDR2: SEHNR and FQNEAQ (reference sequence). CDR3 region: CASSLGDSGNTIYF.

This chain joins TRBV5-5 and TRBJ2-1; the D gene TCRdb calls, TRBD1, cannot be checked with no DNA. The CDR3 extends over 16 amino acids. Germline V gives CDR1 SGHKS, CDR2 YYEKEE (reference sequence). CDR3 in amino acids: CASDRGLGPTYNEQFF.

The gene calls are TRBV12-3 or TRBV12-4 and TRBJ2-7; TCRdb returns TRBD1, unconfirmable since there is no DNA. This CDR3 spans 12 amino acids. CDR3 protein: CASAGPYYEQYF.

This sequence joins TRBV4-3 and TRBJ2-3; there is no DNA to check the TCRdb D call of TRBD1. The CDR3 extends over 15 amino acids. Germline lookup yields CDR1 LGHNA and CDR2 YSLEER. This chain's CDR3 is CASSQGDRSTDTQYF.

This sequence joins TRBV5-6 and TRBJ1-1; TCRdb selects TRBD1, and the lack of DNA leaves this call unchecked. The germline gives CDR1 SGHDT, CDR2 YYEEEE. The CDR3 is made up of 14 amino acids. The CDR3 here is CASSLRTENTEAFF.

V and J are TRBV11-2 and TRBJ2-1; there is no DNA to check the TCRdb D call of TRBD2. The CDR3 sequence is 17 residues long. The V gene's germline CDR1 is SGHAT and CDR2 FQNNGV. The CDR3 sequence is CASSSRLATSEHNEQFF.

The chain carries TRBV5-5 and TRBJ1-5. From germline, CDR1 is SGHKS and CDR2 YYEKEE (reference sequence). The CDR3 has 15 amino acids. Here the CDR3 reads CASRHMDGDNQPQHF. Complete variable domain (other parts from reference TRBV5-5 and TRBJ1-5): DAGVTQSPTHLIKTRGQQVTLRCSPISGHKSVSWYQQVLGQGPQFIFQYYEKEERGRGNFPDRFSARQFPNYSSELNVNALLLGDSALYLCASRHMDGDNQPQHFGDGTRLSIL.

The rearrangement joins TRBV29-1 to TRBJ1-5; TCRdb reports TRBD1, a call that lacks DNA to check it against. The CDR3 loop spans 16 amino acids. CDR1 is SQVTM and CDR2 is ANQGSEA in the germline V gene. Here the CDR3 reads CSVRVTGTPENQPQHF.

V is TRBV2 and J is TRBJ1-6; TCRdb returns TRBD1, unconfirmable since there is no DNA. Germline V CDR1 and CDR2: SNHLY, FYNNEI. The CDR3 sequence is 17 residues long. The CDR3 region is CASTTQTGGSYNSPLHF.

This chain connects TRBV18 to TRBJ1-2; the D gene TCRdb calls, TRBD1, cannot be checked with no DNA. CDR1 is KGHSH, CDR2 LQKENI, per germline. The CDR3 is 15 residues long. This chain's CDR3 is CASSPSQGAVYGYTF.

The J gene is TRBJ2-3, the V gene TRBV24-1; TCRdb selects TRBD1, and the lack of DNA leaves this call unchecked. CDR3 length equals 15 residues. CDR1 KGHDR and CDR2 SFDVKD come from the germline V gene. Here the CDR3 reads CATSDRDGYTDTQYF.